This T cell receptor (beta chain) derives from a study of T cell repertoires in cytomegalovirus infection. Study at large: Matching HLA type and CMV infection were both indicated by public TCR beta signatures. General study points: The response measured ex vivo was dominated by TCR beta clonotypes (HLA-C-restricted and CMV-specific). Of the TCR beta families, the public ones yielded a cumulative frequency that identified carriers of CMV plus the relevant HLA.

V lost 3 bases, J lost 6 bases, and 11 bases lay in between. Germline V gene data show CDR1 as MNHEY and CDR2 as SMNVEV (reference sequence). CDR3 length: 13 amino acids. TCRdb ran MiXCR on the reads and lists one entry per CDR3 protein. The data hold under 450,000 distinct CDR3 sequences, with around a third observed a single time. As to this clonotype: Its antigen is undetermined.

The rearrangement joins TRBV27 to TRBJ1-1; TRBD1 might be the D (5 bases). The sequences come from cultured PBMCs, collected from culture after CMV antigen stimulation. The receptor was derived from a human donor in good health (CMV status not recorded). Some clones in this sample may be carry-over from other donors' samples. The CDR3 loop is CASSFGGWAEAFF. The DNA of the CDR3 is TGTGCCAGCAGTTTCGGGGGGTGGGCTGAAGCTTTCTTT.